This TCR beta chain originates from a study of shared clonotypes between healthy human individuals. Whole-study findings and limits: Rarefaction showed sorted-subset sequencing was incomplete despite large depth. Compared with memory subsets, naive subsets generally had larger estimated richness.

Of note for this clone: Its antigen is undetermined.

Here immunoSEQ multiplex PCR was the method, and the copy in TCRdb shows in-frame clones only, minus some. In the table there are about 2.1 million clones, around 93% of which are singletons. Naive CD8 cells lacked CD45RO, underwent positive selection for CCR7 and left out terminally differentiated effector memory CD45RA+ cells. The sequence was obtained from a young man in good health. Some clones in this sample may be carry-over from other donors' samples. Sequenced sample: naive CD8+ T cells from PBMCs.

The CDR3: CSVRVASGYTGELFF. The CDR3 coding sequence is TGCAGCGTTCGGGTGGCTAGCGGGTACACCGGGGAGCTGTTTTTT. The rearrangement links TRBV29-1 to TRBJ2-2; the match to TRBD2 covers 8 bases. This CDR3 contains 15 residues. V lost 5 bases to trimming and J lost 3 bases; unmatched junction nucleotides: 8. The V gene's germline CDR1 is SQVTM and CDR2 ANQGSEA.